The 16 T cell receptor beta chains presented below share a single source sample, sequenced in a study of blood T cell repertoires in COVID-19. Profiled with immunoSEQ multiplex PCR; TCRdb holds only in-frame clones, not every one. The table has about 310,000 clones, about nine tenths seen once. The sequenced sample consisted of PBMCs or T cells enriched from blood (not recorded which). The receptors originated from a young woman who had recovered from COVID-19.

The chain links TRBV20-1 to TRBJ2-5; 7 nucleotides line up with TRBD1. The CDR3 consists of 12 residues. Germline-derived CDR1 and CDR2 are DFQATT and SNEGSKA (reference sequence). With V trimmed by 3 bases and J by 5 bases, 3 bases remained unmatched. In nucleotides, the CDR3 is TGCAGTGCTAGTAAGGGGGCGGAGACCCAGTACTTC. Protein product: CSASKGAETQYF.

This chain connects TRBV6-5 to TRBJ1-4; D ambiguous. Germline lookup yields CDR1 MNHEY and CDR2 SVGAGI. CDR3 size: 14 residues. Between the trimmed V and J ends, which lost 6 bases and 7 bases, there was a span of 15 bases. CDR3 DNA sequence: TGTGCCAGCAGCCCCGACATGCTGTCTGAAAAACTGTTTTTT. Translation gives CASSPDMLSEKLFF.

The chain links TRBV28 to TRBJ1-5; D may be TRBD1 (5 bases). CDR3 size: 15 residues. Germline-derived CDR1 and CDR2 are MDHEN and SYDVKM. Trimming stripped 5 bases from V and 6 bases from J, with 17 bases between. The CDR3 reads CASSGPAGLRQPQHF. The CDR3 nucleotides read TGTGCCAGCAGTGGCCCCGCGGGGCTACGTCAGCCCCAGCATTTT. The full variable domain, completed using reference TRBV28 and TRBJ1-5, is DVKVTQSSRYLVKRTGEKVFLECVQDMDHENMFWYRQDPGLGLRLIYFSYDVKMKEKGDIPEGYSVSREKKERFSLILESASTNQTSMYLCASSGPAGLRQPQHFGDGTRLSIL.

V gene TRBV4-3 combines with J gene TRBJ1-1; D call uncertain. From germline, CDR1 is LGHNA and CDR2 YSLEER. Trimming stripped 0 bases from V and 2 bases from J, with 10 bases between. This CDR3 comprises 15 residues. CDR3 in DNA: TGCGCCAGCAGCCAAGATCACAGAGATAACACTGAAGCTTTCTTT. Translated, it gives CASSQDHRDNTEAFF.

The CDR3 spells CASSQGQGGYNEQFF. The CDR3, as DNA: TGTGCCAGCAGTCAGGGACAGGGGGGATACAATGAGCAGTTCTTC. V usage is TRBV28 and J usage is TRBJ2-1; the match to TRBD1 covers 11 bases. V lost 5 bases, J lost 4 bases, and 4 bases stayed unmatched. The CDR3 runs to 15 residues. Germline V CDR1 and CDR2: MDHEN, SYDVKM.

The chain combines TRBV5-1 with TRBJ1-5; 7 bases match TRBD1. This CDR3 is 15 amino acids long. The germline V gene encodes CDR1 SGHRS and CDR2 YFSETQ. With V trimmed by 6 bases and J by 2 bases, 8 bases remained unmatched. CDR3 sequence: CASKPGTGGNQPQHF. For the CDR3, the DNA is TGCGCCAGCAAACCAGGAACAGGGGGCAATCAGCCCCAGCATTTT.

This chain links TRBV14 with TRBJ2-5; 7 nucleotides line up with TRBD1. V was clipped by 8 bases and J by 1 base; unmatched bases: 7. CDR3 size: 14 residues. CDR1 and CDR2 from the germline V gene are SGHDN and FVKESK. DNA of the CDR3: TGTGCCAGCCGAAAGGGGGCCGCCCAAGAGACCCAGTACTTC. Translating it yields CASRKGAAQETQYF.

The chain employs TRBV27 and TRBJ1-2, with a tentative D call TRBD1 (5 bases). V was shortened by 5 bases and J by 5 bases, with 21 bases between the two germline ends. The germline CDR1 and CDR2 sequences are MNHEY and SMNVEV (reference sequence). The CDR3 extends over 16 amino acids. CDR3 coding DNA: TGTGCCAGCAGTCACAACCGCGGGGGGTCCCCGTATGGCTACACCTTC. This sequence encodes CASSHNRGGSPYGYTF.

The V gene is TRBV27, the J gene TRBJ2-4; D possibly corresponds to TRBD2 (6 bases). Germline CDR1 and CDR2: MNHEY and SMNVEV (reference sequence). V was clipped by 6 bases and J by 0 bases, with 15 bases between them. The CDR3 consists of 16 residues. CDR3 nucleotide sequence: TGTGCCAGCAGCGCGTTCGGGGGATTAGCCAAAAACATTCAGTACTTC. This codes for CASSAFGGLAKNIQYF.

This clone came up once. V gene TRBV10-3 combines with J gene TRBJ1-5, with TRBD1 matching over 8 bases. V trimming: 0 bases; J trimming: 5 bases; junction bases outside the gene matches: 6. Looked up from germline, CDR1 is ENHRY and CDR2 is SYGVKD. The CDR3 is made up of 16 amino acids. This CDR3 reads CAISESTGVSDQPQHF. CDR3 nucleotide sequence: TGTGCCATCAGTGAGTCGACAGGGGTTTCAGATCAGCCCCAGCATTTT.

The chain carries TRBV10-3 and TRBJ2-1; 7 bases are shared with TRBD2. J was trimmed by 4 bases and V by 8 bases; bases with no gene match: 8. This CDR3 has 14 residues. The germline V gene encodes CDR1 ENHRY and CDR2 SYGVKD. The CDR3 DNA follows: TGTGCCATCGGGGTGGGGGACTATTACAATGAGCAGTTCTTC. Protein product: CAIGVGDYYNEQFF.

The genes are TRBV3-1 (or the pseudogene TRBV3-2) and TRBJ1-2; no firm D call. This CDR3 is built from 12 residues. Germline V CDR1 and CDR2: LGHDT, YNNKEL (reference sequence). Between the trimmed V and J ends, which lost 4 bases and 0 bases, there was a span of 3 bases. CDR3 DNA sequence: TGTGCCAGCAGCCCCTCTAACTATGGCTACACCTTC. The encoded protein is CASSPSNYGYTF.

The genes are TRBV15 and TRBJ2-7; 9 nucleotides match TRBD2. This CDR3 region has 16 residues. Trimming took 0 bases from V and 4 from J; bases not matched to a gene: 7. The germline gives CDR1 LNHNV, CDR2 YYDKDF (reference sequence). The CDR3 DNA is TGTGCCACCAGCAGAGATCGGGCTAGCGGGGAATACGAGCAGTACTTC. Amino acid sequence: CATSRDRASGEYEQYF.

This clone has only one observation. The chain has TRBV19 and TRBJ2-5, with D possibly being TRBD1 (5 bases). The CDR3 is 16 residues long. V lost 3 bases to trimming and J lost 2 bases, with 16 bases between them. Looked up from germline, CDR1 is LNHDA and CDR2 is SQIVND (reference sequence). The CDR3: CASSIGATTRQETQYF. The DNA of the CDR3 is TGTGCCAGTAGTATTGGGGCTACTACTCGACAAGAGACCCAGTACTTC. The full variable domain, in which reference TRBV19 and TRBJ2-5 provide the parts outside the CDR3, is DGGITQSPKYLFRKEGQNVTLSCEQNLNHDAMYWYRQDPGQGLRLIYYSQIVNDFQKGDIAEGYSVSREKKESFPLTVTSAQKNPTAFYLCASSIGATTRQETQYFGPGTRLLVL.

In nucleotides, the CDR3 is TGCGCCAGCAGCTTGGTGGGGGGAAACAAAAACATTCAGTACTTC. Amino acid sequence: CASSLVGGNKNIQYF. V usage is TRBV5-1 and J usage is TRBJ2-4, with D perhaps TRBD2 (6 bases). Germline V CDR1 and CDR2: SGHRS, YFSETQ. With 0 bases removed from V and 3 bases from J, the gap between germline ends came to 10 bases. The CDR3 contains 15 residues.

The chain is built from TRBV28 and TRBJ2-1; no clear D. V lost 3 bases and J lost 2, with 14 bases in between. Per the germline V gene, CDR1 is MDHEN and CDR2 is SYDVKM. The CDR3 loop spans 16 amino acids. CDR3 loop: CASSFQLGTAYNEQFF. In DNA, the CDR3 is TGTGCCAGCAGTTTTCAGTTAGGCACAGCCTACAATGAGCAGTTCTTC.